This T cell receptor (beta chain) was recorded in a study of shared T cell receptors in the human thymus. Some clones are missing from TCRdb's copy, which holds only in-frame ones; the method was immunoSEQ multiplex PCR. Among about 730,000 clones, approximately 83% were seen once, and the ten largest hold roughly 0.01%. The same specimen was also included in a second study, on human thymus T cells. As that report states: The source of the thymus tissue was resections taken during corrective heart surgery. Thymic as well as blood repertoires seemed to favor certain V and J genes unevenly. Thymic repertoires from unrelated individuals overlapped highly, related research reported.

This receptor was taken from a girl less than two years old with a congenital heart defect. Sequencing input: thymocytes.

CDR3 region: CASSVGRQPSGNTIYF. CDR3 DNA sequence: TGTGCCAGCAGTGTGGGCCGACAGCCCTCTGGAAACACCATATATTTT. The genes are TRBV6-1 and TRBJ1-3, with D maybe TRBD1 (5 bases). Trimming took 4 bases from V and 0 from J, leaving 13 bases between them. The CDR3 totals 16 residues. CDR1 and CDR2 from the germline V gene are MNHNS and SASEGT.